This TCR beta chain was identified in a study of OX40 agonist ivuxolimab in advanced cancers. CDR1 GTSNPN and CDR2 SVGIG come from the germline V gene (reference sequence). The CDR3 extends over 15 amino acids. Trimming stripped 1 base from V and 0 bases from J, with 13 bases between. The assay was immunoSEQ multiplex PCR, and TCRdb's table has in-frame clones only and misses some. The sample has tens of thousands of clones, approximately 85% seen once; the top ten hold about 4%. Study-level findings and limits: Undetermined was the antigen specificity of the expanded peripheral T cells.

In the case of this clone: Antigen specificity is unknown.

The chain uses TRBV30 and TRBJ2-7; possible D gene TRBD2, 6 bases. The source material was CD4+ or CD8+ T cells sorted from blood, sampled in a trial of the OX40 agonist ivuxolimab. The receptor comes from an adult with an advanced solid tumor such as melanoma, head and neck, liver or kidney cancer. The CDR3 here is CAWSDGRDFSYEQYF. The CDR3 DNA follows: TGTGCCTGGAGTGACGGCCGGGACTTCTCCTACGAGCAGTACTTC.